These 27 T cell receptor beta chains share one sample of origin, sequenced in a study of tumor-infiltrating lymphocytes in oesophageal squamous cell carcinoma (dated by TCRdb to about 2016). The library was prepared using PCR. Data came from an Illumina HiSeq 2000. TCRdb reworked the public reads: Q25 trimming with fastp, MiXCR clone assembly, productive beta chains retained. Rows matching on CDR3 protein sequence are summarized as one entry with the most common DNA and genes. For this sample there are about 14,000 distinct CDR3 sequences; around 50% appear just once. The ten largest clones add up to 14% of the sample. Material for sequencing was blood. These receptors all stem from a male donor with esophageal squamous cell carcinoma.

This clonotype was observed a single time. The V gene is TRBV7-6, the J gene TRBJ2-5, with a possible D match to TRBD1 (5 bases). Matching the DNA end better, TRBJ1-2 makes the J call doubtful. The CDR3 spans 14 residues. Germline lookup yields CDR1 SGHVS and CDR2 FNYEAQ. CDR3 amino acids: CASSKTEARDGYTF. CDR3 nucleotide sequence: TGTGCCAGCAGCAAGACAGAGGCCCGGGATGGCTACACCTTC.

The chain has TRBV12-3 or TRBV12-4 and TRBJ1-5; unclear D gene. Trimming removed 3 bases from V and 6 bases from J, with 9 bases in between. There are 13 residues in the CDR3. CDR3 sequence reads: CASSLEGIQPQHF. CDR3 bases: TGTGCCAGCAGTTTGGAGGGAATTCAGCCCCAGCATTTT.

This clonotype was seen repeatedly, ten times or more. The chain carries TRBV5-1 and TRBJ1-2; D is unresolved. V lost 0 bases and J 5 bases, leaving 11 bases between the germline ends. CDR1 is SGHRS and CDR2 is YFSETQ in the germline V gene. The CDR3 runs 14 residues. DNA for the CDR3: TGCGCCAGCAGCTTGGTACAGAGTGTTTATGGCTACACCTTC. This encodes CASSLVQSVYGYTF.

The CDR3 sequence: CASSLTFTSVNNEQFF. For the CDR3, the DNA is TGTGCCAGCAGCTTAACGTTTACTAGCGTTAACAATGAGCAGTTCTTC. The V gene is TRBV7-3, the J gene TRBJ2-1, with 7 nucleotides matching TRBD2. Germline V gene sequence: CDR1 SGHTA, CDR2 FQGTGA. This CDR3 comprises 16 residues. The J segment lost 5 bases and the V segment lost 0 bases, leaving 7 bases of the junction unmatched.

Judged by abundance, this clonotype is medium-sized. The DNA of the CDR3 is TGCGCCAGCAGGAGACTAGCGGGGCAGCAAGAGACCCAGTACTTC. Protein product: CASRRLAGQQETQYF. J is TRBJ2-5 and V is TRBV10-2; 11 bases map to TRBD2. The CDR3 extends over 15 amino acids. Germline trimming cut 6 bases from V and 2 bases from J; bases unmatched to any gene: 5. The germline gives CDR1 WSHSY, CDR2 SAAADI.

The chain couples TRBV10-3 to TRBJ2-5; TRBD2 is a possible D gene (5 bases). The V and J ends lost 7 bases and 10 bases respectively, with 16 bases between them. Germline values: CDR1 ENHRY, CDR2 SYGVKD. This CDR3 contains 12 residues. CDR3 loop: CAIKKASGNQYF. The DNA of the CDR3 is TGTGCCATCAAAAAGGCTTCGGGGAACCAGTACTTC.

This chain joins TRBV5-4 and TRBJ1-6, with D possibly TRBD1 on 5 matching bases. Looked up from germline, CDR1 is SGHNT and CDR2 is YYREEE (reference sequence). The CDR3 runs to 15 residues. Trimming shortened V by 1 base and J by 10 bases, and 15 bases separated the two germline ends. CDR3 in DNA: TGTGCCAGCAGCTTGCAGGGATTGGGAGAATCACCCCTCCACTTT. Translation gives CASSLQGLGESPLHF.

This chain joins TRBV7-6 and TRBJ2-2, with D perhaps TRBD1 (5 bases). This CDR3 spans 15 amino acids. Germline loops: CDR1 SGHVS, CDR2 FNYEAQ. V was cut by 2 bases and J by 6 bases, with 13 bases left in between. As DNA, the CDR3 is TGTGCCAGCAGCTTAATAAGGGGTTCGGCCGGGGAGCTGTTTTTT. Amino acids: CASSLIRGSAGELFF.

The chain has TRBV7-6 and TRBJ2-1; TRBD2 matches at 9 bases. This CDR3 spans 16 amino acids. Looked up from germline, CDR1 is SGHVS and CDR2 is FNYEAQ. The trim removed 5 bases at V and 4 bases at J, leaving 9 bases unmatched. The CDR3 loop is CASSPRLAETYNEQFF. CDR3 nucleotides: TGTGCCAGCAGCCCCCGACTAGCGGAGACGTACAATGAGCAGTTCTTC.

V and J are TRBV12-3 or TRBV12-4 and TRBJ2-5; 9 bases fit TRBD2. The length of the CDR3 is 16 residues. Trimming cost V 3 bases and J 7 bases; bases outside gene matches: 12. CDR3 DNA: TGTGCCAGCAGTTTTTTTGAAGCGGGAGGCCGCTGGACCCAGTACTTC. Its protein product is CASSFFEAGGRWTQYF.

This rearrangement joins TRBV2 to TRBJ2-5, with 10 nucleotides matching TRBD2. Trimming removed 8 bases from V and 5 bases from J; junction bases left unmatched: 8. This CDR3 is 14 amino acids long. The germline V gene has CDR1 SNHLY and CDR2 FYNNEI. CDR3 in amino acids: CASAPSTSGETQYF. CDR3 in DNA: TGTGCCAGCGCCCCGTCGACTAGCGGGGAGACCCAGTACTTC.

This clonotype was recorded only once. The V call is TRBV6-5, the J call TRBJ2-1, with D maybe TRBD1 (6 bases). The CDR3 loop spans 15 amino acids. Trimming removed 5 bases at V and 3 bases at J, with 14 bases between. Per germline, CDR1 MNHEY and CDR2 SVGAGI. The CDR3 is CASSPDRTGYNEQFF. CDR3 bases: TGTGCCAGCAGTCCCGACAGGACGGGCTACAATGAGCAGTTCTTC.

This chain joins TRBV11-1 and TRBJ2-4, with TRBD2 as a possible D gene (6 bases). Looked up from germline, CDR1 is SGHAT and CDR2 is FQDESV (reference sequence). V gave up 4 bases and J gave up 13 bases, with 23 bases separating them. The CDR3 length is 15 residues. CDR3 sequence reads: CASSSRLVPYNEQYF. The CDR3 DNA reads TGTGCCAGCAGCTCGAGACTAGTCCCCTACAATGAGCAGTACTTC.

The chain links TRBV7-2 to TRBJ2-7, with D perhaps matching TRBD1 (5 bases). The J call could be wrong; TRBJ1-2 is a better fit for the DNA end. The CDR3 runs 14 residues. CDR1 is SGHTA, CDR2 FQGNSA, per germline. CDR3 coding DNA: TGTGCCAGCACCAAAGGGGCTACTAACTATGGCTACACCTTC. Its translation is CASTKGATNYGYTF.

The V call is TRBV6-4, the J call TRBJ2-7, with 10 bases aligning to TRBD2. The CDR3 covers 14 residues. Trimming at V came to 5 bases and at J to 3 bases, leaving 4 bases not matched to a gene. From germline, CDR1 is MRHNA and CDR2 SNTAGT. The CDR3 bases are TGTGCCAGCAGTTCTAGCGGGAGTAGCTACGAGCAGTACTTC. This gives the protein CASSSSGSSYEQYF.

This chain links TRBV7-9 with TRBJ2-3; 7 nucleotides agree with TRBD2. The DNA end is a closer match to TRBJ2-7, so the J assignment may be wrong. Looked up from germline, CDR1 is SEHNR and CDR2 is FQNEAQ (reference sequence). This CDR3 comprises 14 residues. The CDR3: CASSLAGLHYEQYF. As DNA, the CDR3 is TGTGCCAGCAGCTTAGCGGGACTACACTACGAGCAGTACTTC.

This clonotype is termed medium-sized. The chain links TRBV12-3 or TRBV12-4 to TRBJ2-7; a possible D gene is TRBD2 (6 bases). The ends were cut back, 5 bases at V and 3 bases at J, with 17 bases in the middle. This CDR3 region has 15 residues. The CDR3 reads CASSERLVSGYEQYF. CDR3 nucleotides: TGTGCCAGCAGTGAGAGACTAGTAAGTGGCTACGAGCAGTACTTC.

CDR3 residues: CASSLRTGLGEKLFF. Written as DNA, the CDR3 is TGTGCCAGCAGCCTACGGACAGGACTAGGAGAAAAACTGTTTTTT. The gene calls are TRBV7-6 and TRBJ1-4, with TRBD1 matching 7 bases. The V segment lost 5 bases and the J segment 8 bases; nucleotides outside the gene matches: 11. The CDR3 sequence is 15 residues long. Per the germline V gene, CDR1 is SGHVS and CDR2 is FNYEAQ. The variable domain in full, completed from reference TRBV7-6 and TRBJ1-4, reads GAGVSQSPRYKVTKRGQDVALRCDPISGHVSLYWYRQALGQGPEFLTYFNYEAQQDKSGLPNDRFSAERPEGSISTLTIQRTEQRDSAMYRCASSLRTGLGEKLFFGSGTQLSVL.

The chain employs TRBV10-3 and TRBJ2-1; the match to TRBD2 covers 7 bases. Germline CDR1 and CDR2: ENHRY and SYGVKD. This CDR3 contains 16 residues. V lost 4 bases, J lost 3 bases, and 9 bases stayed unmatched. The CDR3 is CAISADHGGGYNEQFF. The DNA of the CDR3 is TGTGCCATCAGTGCCGACCATGGCGGGGGCTACAATGAGCAGTTCTTC.

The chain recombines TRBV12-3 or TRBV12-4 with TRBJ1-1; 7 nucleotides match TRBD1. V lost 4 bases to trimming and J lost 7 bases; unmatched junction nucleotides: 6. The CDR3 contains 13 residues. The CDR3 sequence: CASSWTGSGEAFF. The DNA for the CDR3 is TGTGCCAGCAGTTGGACAGGATCAGGTGAAGCTTTCTTT.

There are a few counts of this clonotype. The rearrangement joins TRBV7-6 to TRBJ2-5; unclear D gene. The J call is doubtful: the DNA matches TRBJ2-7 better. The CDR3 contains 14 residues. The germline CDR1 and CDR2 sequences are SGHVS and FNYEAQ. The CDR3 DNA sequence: TGTGCCAGCAGCTCAACAGAACGACCCTACGAGCAGTACTTC. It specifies CASSSTERPYEQYF.

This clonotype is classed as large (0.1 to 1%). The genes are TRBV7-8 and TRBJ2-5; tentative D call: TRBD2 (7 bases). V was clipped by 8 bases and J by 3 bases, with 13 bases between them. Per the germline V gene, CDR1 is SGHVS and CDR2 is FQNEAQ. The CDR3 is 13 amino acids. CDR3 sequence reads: CASGGGTKETQYF. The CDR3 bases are TGTGCCAGCGGGGGGGGCACCAAAGAGACCCAGTACTTC.

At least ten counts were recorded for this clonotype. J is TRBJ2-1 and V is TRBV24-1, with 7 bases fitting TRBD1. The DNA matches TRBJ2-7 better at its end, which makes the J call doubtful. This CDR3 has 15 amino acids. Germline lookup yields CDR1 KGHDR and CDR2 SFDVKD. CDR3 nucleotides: TGTGCCACCAGTGATCCCAACAGGGGTATCTACGAGCAGTACTTC. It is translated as CATSDPNRGIYEQYF.

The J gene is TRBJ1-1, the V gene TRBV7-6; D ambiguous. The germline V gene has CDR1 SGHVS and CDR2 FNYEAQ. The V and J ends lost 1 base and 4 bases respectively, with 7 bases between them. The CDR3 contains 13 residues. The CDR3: CASSLVFSTEAFF. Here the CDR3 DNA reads TGTGCCAGCAGCTTAGTTTTCAGCACTGAAGCTTTCTTT.

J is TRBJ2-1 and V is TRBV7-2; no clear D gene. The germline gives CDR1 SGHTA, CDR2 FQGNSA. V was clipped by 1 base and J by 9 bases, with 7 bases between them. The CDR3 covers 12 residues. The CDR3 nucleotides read TGTGCCAGCAGCTTAGGAGTTGTTGAGCAGTTCTTC. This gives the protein CASSLGVVEQFF.

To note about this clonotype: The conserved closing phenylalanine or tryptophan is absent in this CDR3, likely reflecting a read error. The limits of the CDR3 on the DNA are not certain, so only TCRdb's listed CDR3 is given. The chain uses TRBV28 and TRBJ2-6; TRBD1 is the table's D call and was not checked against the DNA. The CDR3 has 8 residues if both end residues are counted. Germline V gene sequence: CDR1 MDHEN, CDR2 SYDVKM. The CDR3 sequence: CASSLWGQ.

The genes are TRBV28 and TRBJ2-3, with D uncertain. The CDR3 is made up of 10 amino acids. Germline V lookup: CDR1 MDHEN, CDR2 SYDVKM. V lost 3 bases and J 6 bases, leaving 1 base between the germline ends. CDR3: CASSLDTQYF. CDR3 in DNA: TGTGCCAGCAGTTTGGATACGCAGTATTTT.